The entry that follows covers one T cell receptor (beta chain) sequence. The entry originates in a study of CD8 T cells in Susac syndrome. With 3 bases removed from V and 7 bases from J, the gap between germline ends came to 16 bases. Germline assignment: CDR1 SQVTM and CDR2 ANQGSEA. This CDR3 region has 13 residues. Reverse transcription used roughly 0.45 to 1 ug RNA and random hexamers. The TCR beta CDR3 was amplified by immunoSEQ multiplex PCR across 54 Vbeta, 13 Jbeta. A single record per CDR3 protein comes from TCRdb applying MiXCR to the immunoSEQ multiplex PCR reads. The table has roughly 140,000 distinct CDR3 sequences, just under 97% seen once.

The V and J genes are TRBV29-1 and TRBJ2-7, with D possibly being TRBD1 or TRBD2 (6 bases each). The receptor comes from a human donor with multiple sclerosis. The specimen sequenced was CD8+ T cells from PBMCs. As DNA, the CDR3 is TGCAGCGTTGAGCACGGAGGGGGTGAGGAGCAGTACTTC. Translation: CSVEHGGGEEQYF.